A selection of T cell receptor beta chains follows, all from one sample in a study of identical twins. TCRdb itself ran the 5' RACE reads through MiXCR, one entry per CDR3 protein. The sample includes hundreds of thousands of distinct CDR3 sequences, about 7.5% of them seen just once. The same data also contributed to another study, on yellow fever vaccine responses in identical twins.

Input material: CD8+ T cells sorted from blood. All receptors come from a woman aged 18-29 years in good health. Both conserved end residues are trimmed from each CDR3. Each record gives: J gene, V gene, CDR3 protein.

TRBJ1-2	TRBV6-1	ASRETGQAETHGYT
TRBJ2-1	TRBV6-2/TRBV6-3	ASSYIGGLDEQF
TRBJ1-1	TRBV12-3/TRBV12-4	ASRLQTVTNTEAF
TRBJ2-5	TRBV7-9	ASSPPIAAETQY
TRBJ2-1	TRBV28	ASSPLAGGLNNEQF
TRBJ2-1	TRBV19	ASSMGLAGPNEQF
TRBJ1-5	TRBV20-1	SARGSAGVSNQPQH
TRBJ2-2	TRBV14	ASSQTVRTSDIQGELF
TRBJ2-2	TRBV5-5	ASSLARGPSPNTGELF
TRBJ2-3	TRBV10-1	ASSESLSGRAATDTQY
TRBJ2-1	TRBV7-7	ASSKGLAGEQF
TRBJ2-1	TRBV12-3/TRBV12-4	ASSLNSGDEQF
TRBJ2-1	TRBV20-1	SARGMREGLNEQF
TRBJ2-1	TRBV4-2	ASSQDGDRGPHEQF
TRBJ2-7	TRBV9	ASSVSGTGGSYEQY
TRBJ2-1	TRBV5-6	ASSFGSVVEQF
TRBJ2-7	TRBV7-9	ASSPLAGSYEQY
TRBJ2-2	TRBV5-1	ASSPSHGELF
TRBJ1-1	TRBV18	ASSPREDREAF
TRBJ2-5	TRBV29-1	SVGGTSGSTETQY
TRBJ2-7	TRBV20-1	SARGKRVDPYEQY
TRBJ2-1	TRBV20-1	SAREEGASRNEQF
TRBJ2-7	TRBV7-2	ASSLVDGPNYEQY
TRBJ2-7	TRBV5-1	ASSQGVGGNEQY
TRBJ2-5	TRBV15	ATSREPLPSYQETQY
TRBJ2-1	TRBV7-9	ASSLVEASRDEQF
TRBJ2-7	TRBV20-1	SARTRAAYEQY
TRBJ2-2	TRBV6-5	ASSYETGGTGELF
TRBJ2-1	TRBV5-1	ASSLVVPGSYNEQF
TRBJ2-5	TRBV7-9	ASSPPRDRQETQY
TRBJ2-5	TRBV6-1	ASSPRGSNWETQY
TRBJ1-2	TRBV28	ASRLGGQNYGYT
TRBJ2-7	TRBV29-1	SVVDRNYEQY
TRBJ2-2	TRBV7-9	ASSPGGTTGELF
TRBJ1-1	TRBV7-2	ASNAIGGMNTEAF
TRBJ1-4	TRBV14	ASSQALDPNEKLF
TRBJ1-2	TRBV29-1	SVEGTGLFGYT
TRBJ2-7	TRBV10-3	AITKDRSSYEQY
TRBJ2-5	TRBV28	ASSSYGLAGGDQETQY
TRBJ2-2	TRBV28	ASLAGGPETGELF
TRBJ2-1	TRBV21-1	ASMGQGSGNEQF
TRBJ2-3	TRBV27	ASSLAGRITDTQY
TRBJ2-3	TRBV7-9	ASRGKGNTDTQY
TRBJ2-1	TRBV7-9	ASSLTGGPDEQF
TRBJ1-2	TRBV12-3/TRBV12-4	ASSRQGRTYGYT
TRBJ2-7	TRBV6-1	ASSEGIIYEQY
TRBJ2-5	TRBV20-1	SAEGQGGETQY
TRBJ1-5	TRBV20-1	SASGDSNQPQH
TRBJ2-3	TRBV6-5	ASSYRGSTDTQY
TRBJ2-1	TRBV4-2	ASSPRTSGSGNEQF
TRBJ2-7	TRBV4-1	ASSLQHSRVYEQY
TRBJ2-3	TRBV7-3	ASSLSSGMADTQY